Below are 23 T cell receptor beta chains sequenced from a single sample in a study of OX40 agonist ivuxolimab in advanced cancers. Sequencing was performed with immunoSEQ multiplex PCR; in TCRdb, only in-frame clones are kept and a portion is missing. The sample lists tens of thousands of clones; 85% to 90% were seen once. The sequencing used CD4+ or CD8+ T cells sorted from blood, collected in a trial of the OX40 agonist ivuxolimab. The receptors originated from an adult with an advanced solid tumor such as melanoma, head and neck, liver or kidney cancer.

The gene calls are TRBV10-3 and TRBJ1-3, with 7 bases fitting TRBD1. The V and J ends lost 6 bases and 0 bases, in that order; junction bases with no gene match: 8. CDR1 is ENHRY, CDR2 SYGVKD, per germline. This CDR3 has 16 residues. The CDR3 nucleotides read TGTGCCATCAGACCCCGGCAGGGGGACTCTGGAAACACCATATATTTT. Protein sequence: CAIRPRQGDSGNTIYF.

The chain recombines TRBV19 with TRBJ2-7, with a weak D call TRBD1 (6 bases). The CDR3 length is 13 residues. V shed 6 bases and J shed 3 bases, with 12 bases lying between them. Germline V lookup: CDR1 LNHDA, CDR2 SQIVND (reference sequence). CDR3: CASRLQGGYEQYF. In nucleotides, the CDR3 is TGTGCCAGTAGATTACAGGGCGGCTACGAGCAGTACTTC. Full variable domain (outside the CDR3, taken from reference TRBV19 and TRBJ2-7): DGGITQSPKYLFRKEGQNVTLSCEQNLNHDAMYWYRQDPGQGLRLIYYSQIVNDFQKGDIAEGYSVSREKKESFPLTVTSAQKNPTAFYLCASRLQGGYEQYFGPGTRLTVT.

The V gene is TRBV28, the J gene TRBJ2-2, with 7 bases lining up with TRBD2. The CDR3 runs 16 residues. The germline CDR1 and CDR2 sequences are MDHEN and SYDVKM. The V segment lost 4 bases and the J segment 4 bases; nucleotides outside the gene matches: 9. The DNA of the CDR3 is TGTGCCAGCAGTTGGGCCGGGGGGTCGGTCACCGGGGAGCTGTTTTTT. This translates into CASSWAGGSVTGELFF.

This chain uses TRBV9 with TRBJ1-3; D uncertain. The CDR3 contains 13 residues. V lost 7 bases and J lost 4, with 12 bases in between. Germline CDR1 reads SGDLS; CDR2 reads YYNGEE. The CDR3 DNA sequence: TGTGCCAGCGCCAAGGAGGGAGGAAACACCATATATTTT. Translating gives CASAKEGGNTIYF.

This chain connects TRBV18 to TRBJ1-6; D is ambiguous. Germline CDR1 and CDR2: KGHSH and LQKENI. Trimming stripped 5 bases from V and 5 bases from J, with 13 bases between. The CDR3 loop spans 15 amino acids. The CDR3 loop is CASSARPGDNSPLHF. The CDR3 coding sequence is TGTGCCAGCTCAGCCCGACCTGGGGATAATTCACCCCTCCACTTT.

This clone was seen a few times. V and J are TRBV2 and TRBJ1-3; TRBD1 aligns across 7 bases. The CDR3 sequence is 13 residues long. Germline V gene lookup returns CDR1 SNHLY and CDR2 FYNNEI. V trimming: 6 bases; J trimming: 2 bases; junction bases outside the gene matches: 1. CDR3 amino acids: CASRQGPGNTIYF. DNA for the CDR3: TGTGCCAGCAGACAGGGGCCTGGAAACACCATATATTTT.

As DNA, the CDR3 is TGTGCCAGCAGCTTGGGGGGGGCCTCGGGACAGGGGAACTATGGCTACACCTTC. Its protein product is CASSLGGASGQGNYGYTF. V usage is TRBV7-2 and J usage is TRBJ1-2; 10 nucleotides agree with TRBD1. Germline trimming cut 3 bases from V and 2 bases from J; bases unmatched to any gene: 12. The CDR3 spans 18 residues. CDR1 is SGHTA, CDR2 FQGNSA, per germline.

The chain combines TRBV9 with TRBJ2-7; D might be TRBD2 (5 bases). CDR1 and CDR2 (germline): SGDLS, YYNGEE. The V end lost 2 bases, the J end lost 4 bases, and 10 bases lay between the germline ends. The CDR3 loop spans 13 amino acids. DNA for the CDR3: TGTGCCAGCAGCGTCAACGGGGAATACGAGCAGTACTTC. It translates to CASSVNGEYEQYF.

CDR3 in DNA: TGTGCCAGTAGCCCCGGACAGGGTCAGGAAAAACTGTTTTTT. Translation gives CASSPGQGQEKLFF. The chain carries TRBV19 and TRBJ1-4; the match to TRBD1 covers 8 bases. Germline V gene data show CDR1 as LNHDA and CDR2 as SQIVND (reference sequence). V was clipped by 6 bases and J by 8 bases; unmatched bases: 8. This CDR3 is 14 amino acids long.

This clone occurred a few times. V is TRBV19 and J is TRBJ1-1; possibly TRBD1 for D (5 bases). CDR3 length: 14 residues. Germline CDR1 reads LNHDA; CDR2 reads SQIVND (reference sequence). Trimming left V 3 bases short and J 4 bases short, with 12 bases between. In DNA form, the CDR3 reads TGTGCCAGTAGTATCTTTCAGGGAGCCACTGAAGCTTTCTTT. This translates into CASSIFQGATEAFF.

With respect to this clone: Other nucleotide sequences in the sample specify the same CDR3. The chain recombines TRBV9 with TRBJ1-1; D remains unclear. V lost 4 bases to trimming and J lost 4 bases, with 11 bases between them. The CDR3 length is 13 residues. Germline V gene data show CDR1 as SGDLS and CDR2 as YYNGEE. CDR3 region: CASSFGDGTEAFF. In DNA, the CDR3 is TGTGCCAGCAGCTTCGGGGATGGCACTGAAGCTTTCTTT.

V gene TRBV5-6 combines with J gene TRBJ1-2; D gene unclear. This CDR3 spans 15 amino acids. Germline V gives CDR1 SGHDT, CDR2 YYEEEE. The germline V and J ends were trimmed by 3 bases and 3 bases, with 15 bases remaining between them. The DNA for the CDR3 is TGTGCCAGCAGCTCCGTTAAAACAGTTGACTATGGCTACACCTTC. Translated, it gives CASSSVKTVDYGYTF.

The rearrangement uses TRBV7-2 and TRBJ2-7, with 10 bases fitting TRBD1. V trimming: 4 bases; J trimming: 7 bases; junction bases outside the gene matches: 7. This CDR3 spans 14 amino acids. Germline V gene data show CDR1 as SGHTA and CDR2 as FQGNSA. The CDR3 DNA sequence: TGTGCCAGCAGCTCCGGGACAGGGGAGATGGAGCAGTACTTC. Translated: CASSSGTGEMEQYF. Combining the CDR3 with reference TRBV7-2 and TRBJ2-7 gives the whole variable domain GAGVSQSPSNKVTEKGKDVELRCDPISGHTALYWYRQSLGQGLEFLIYFQGNSAPDKSGLPSDRFSAERTGGSVSTLTIQRTQQEDSAVYLCASSSGTGEMEQYFGPGTRLTVT.

This sequence joins TRBV27 and TRBJ2-7, with 9 bases fitting TRBD2. CDR3 size: 15 residues. CDR1 is MNHEY and CDR2 is SMNVEV in the germline V gene (reference sequence). V was clipped by 7 bases and J by 3 bases; unmatched bases: 10. Here the CDR3 reads CASTLAGGAIYEQYF. Written as DNA, the CDR3 is TGTGCCAGCACCCTGGCGGGGGGGGCTATCTACGAGCAGTACTTC.

The J gene is TRBJ1-6, the V gene TRBV18, with unresolved D. Trimming took off 3 bases at V and 5 bases at J, with 5 bases between the two ends. Germline V gene lookup returns CDR1 KGHSH and CDR2 LQKENI. This CDR3 is built from 13 residues. In DNA form, the CDR3 reads TGTGCCAGCTCACCCGCAGATAATTCACCCCTCCACTTT. This gives the protein CASSPADNSPLHF.

The gene calls are TRBV5-8 and TRBJ2-1; tentatively, D is TRBD1 or TRBD2 (5 bases each). This CDR3 contains 17 residues. Germline V gene sequence: CDR1 SGHTS, CDR2 YDEGEE. The ends were cut back, 4 bases at V and 0 bases at J, with 17 bases in the middle. CDR3 in DNA: TGTGCCAGCAGCCCCCGGGGCACCTTGAGCTCCTACAATGAGCAGTTCTTC. This sequence encodes CASSPRGTLSSYNEQFF.

This clone showed up just once. The chain combines TRBV19 with TRBJ2-3, with D perhaps TRBD2 (6 bases). Per the germline V gene, CDR1 is LNHDA and CDR2 is SQIVND (reference sequence). Trimming removed 6 bases at V and 5 bases at J, with 15 bases between. This CDR3 comprises 14 residues. The CDR3, as DNA: TGTGCCAGTAGCGCCGGGACTGACAAAGATACGCAGTATTTT. Translating it yields CASSAGTDKDTQYF.

The gene calls are TRBV5-1 and TRBJ1-3; weak D call: TRBD1 (5 bases). Trimming cost V 4 bases and J 4 bases, with 12 bases left between them. Germline CDR1 reads SGHRS; CDR2 reads YFSETQ. The CDR3 has 14 residues. CDR3 protein: CASSMGPGGNTIYF. In DNA form, the CDR3 reads TGCGCCAGCAGCATGGGACCGGGAGGAAACACCATATATTTT.

The chain uses TRBV2 and TRBJ2-3, with D perhaps TRBD1 or TRBD2 (5 bases each). The CDR3 sequence is 14 residues long. V dropped 4 bases and J dropped 3 bases, with 11 bases sitting between them. CDR1 and CDR2 from the germline V gene are SNHLY and FYNNEI. As DNA, the CDR3 is TGTGCCAGCAGTGGAGGGGTAGGGACAGATACGCAGTATTTT. Translated, it gives CASSGGVGTDTQYF.

This chain links TRBV2 with TRBJ1-2; the match to TRBD1 covers 9 bases. The CDR3 length is 14 residues. V shed 10 bases and J 4 bases; nucleotides not matched to a gene: 10. Germline V gene lookup returns CDR1 SNHLY and CDR2 FYNNEI. For the CDR3, the DNA is TGTGCCACCAGCCCACAGGGGGCCTCCTATGGCTACACCTTC. Translated: CATSPQGASYGYTF.

The rearrangement links TRBV19 to TRBJ1-1; D remains unclear. Per the germline V gene, CDR1 is LNHDA and CDR2 is SQIVND (reference sequence). Trimming took off 8 bases at V and 11 bases at J, with 12 bases between the two ends. This CDR3 contains 10 residues. The CDR3 DNA reads TGTGCCAGTTCTGCCACGAAGGCTTTCTTT. Protein: CASSATKAFF.

Comments on this clone: One junction end disagrees with the germline gene, perhaps due to a read error. The chain is built from TRBV11-2 and TRBJ2-4; 7 bases match TRBD1. The CDR3 totals 13 residues. Per germline, CDR1 SGHAT and CDR2 FQNNGV. The CDR3 nucleotides read TGTGCCAGCAGCCCAGACCCGGACAGGAGAGGGGACTTC. Translated: CASSPDPDRRGDF.

The chain has TRBV9 and TRBJ2-3, with 10 bases fitting TRBD2. Unmatched junction bases numbered 1, after V lost 3 bases and J lost 0 bases. Germline CDR1 and CDR2: SGDLS and YYNGEE. This CDR3 is built from 15 residues. CDR3 sequence (DNA): TGTGCCAGCAGCGAGACTAGCGGGAGCACAGATACGCAGTATTTT. This translates into CASSETSGSTDTQYF.